This TCR beta chain derives from a study of cytomegalovirus exposure and HLA in healthy donors. V shed 0 bases, J shed 0 bases, and the junction held 16 bases outside the gene matches. The CDR3 is made up of 20 amino acids. Germline CDR1 reads MGHRA; CDR2 reads YSYEKL. The PCR made use of 60 Vbeta and 13 Jbeta primers. Method: immunoSEQ multiplex PCR; TCRdb's copy keeps in-frame clones and lacks some. The table records some 180,000 clones, roughly 82% of them present only once. The chain has TRBV4-1 and TRBJ1-1; 7 nucleotides align to TRBD1. Material: PBMCs. This TCR was recovered from a man aged 40-50 years in good health and CMV-seronegative. The CDR3 loop is CASSQDRRGRKGRMNTEAFF. DNA for the CDR3: TGCGCCAGCAGCCAAGACCGGAGGGGGCGCAAAGGACGCATGAACACTGAAGCTTTCTTT.